The rows below give T cell receptor beta chains drawn from one sample of a study of lymphopenia after photon versus proton radiotherapy. Sequencing was performed with immunoSEQ multiplex PCR; in TCRdb, only in-frame clones are kept and a portion is missing. The repertoire holds 60,000 or so clones, with approximately 83% as singletons. The sample was peripheral blood, taken from a patient treated with photon-based radiotherapy. Receptor source: a man in his forties with gastric cancer. Each CDR3 is given with its conserved first and last residue. D genes are given only for firm matches. Not all rows give a size; the values are once, few, many and, for expanded clones, a class.

J | D | size | V | DNA | CDR3
TRBJ2-5 | - | - | TRBV10-3 | TGTGCCATCAGGGGGGAGGCCACAGAGACCCAGTACTTC | CAIRGEATETQYF
TRBJ2-5 | - | - | TRBV7-3 | TGTGCCAGCAGCTTAAACAGCCAAGAGACCCAGTACTTC | CASSLNSQETQYF
TRBJ2-1 | TRBD2 | - | TRBV2 | TGTGCCAGCAGTGTCGAAAGCGGGGGGGCTGGTGAGCAGTTCTTC | CASSVESGGAGEQFF
TRBJ2-7 | - | - | TRBV11-1 | TGTGCCAGCAGCCCCCCCCGGGCCTCCTCCTACGAGCAGTACTTC | CASSPPRASSYEQYF
TRBJ2-2 | - | - | TRBV7-2 | TGTGCCAGCCGTAACACCGGGGAGCTGTTTTTT | CASRNTGELFF
TRBJ1-1 | - | - | TRBV13 | TGTGCCAGCAGCCAGGGACATACTAACACTGAAGCTTTCTTT | CASSQGHTNTEAFF
TRBJ2-7 | - | - | TRBV11-2 | TGTGCCAGCTCCCCGGCCATGACCCGTTCTGGCGAGCAGTACTTC | CASSPAMTRSGEQYF
TRBJ2-3 | TRBD2 | once | TRBV6-5 | TGTGCCAGCAGTCTAGCGGGGGAACGCACAGATACGCAGTATTTT | CASSLAGERTDTQYF
TRBJ1-4 | - | - | TRBV7-9 | TGTGCCAGCAGCTTATCCCTACAGGGTGTACGAGAAAAACTGTTTTTT | CASSLSLQGVREKLFF
TRBJ2-3 | - | - | TRBV7-2 | TGTGCCAGCAGCTTAGTCGGGGTTTACGGAACAGATACGCAGTATTTT | CASSLVGVYGTDTQYF
TRBJ1-2 | - | - | TRBV6-6 | TGTGCCAGCAGTTACTCACAGGTTGGGGAGATGGTCTACACCTTC | CASSYSQVGEMVYTF
TRBJ1-1 | - | few | TRBV6-5 | TGTGCCAGCAGTGCAGGGGCGAACACTGAAGCTTTCTTT | CASSAGANTEAFF
TRBJ1-5 | - | - | TRBV6-1 | TGTGCCAGCAGTCCCGACCCACTTTCGCCGCATTTT | CASSPDPLSPHF
TRBJ2-1 | TRBD2 | - | TRBV7-7 | TGTGCTAGCGGGGACGGGTTCTCCTACAATGAGCAGTTCTTC | CASGDGFSYNEQFF
TRBJ2-7 | - | - | TRBV6-5 | TGTGCCAGCAGTTACGGGTCAGGGGCTGGCTACGAGCAGTACTTC | CASSYGSGAGYEQYF
TRBJ2-7 | - | once | TRBV27 | TGTGCCAGCAGTTTTGGAGGACAACCACTATCCTACGAGCAGTACTTC | CASSFGGQPLSYEQYF
TRBJ2-3 | - | - | TRBV7-9 | TGTGCCAGCAGCTTAGAAAGCCGAGGGGGGGCGAGCACAGATACGCAGTATTTT | CASSLESRGGASTDTQYF
TRBJ1-3 | - | - | TRBV2 | TGTGCCAGCAGGGGGTTAGGAAACACCATATATTTT | CASRGLGNTIYF
TRBJ1-1 | - | - | TRBV29-1 | TGCAGCGTTGATACTTCGAACACTGAAGCTTTCTTT | CSVDTSNTEAFF
TRBJ1-2 | TRBD1 | few | TRBV7-2 | TGTGCCAGCAGCCCGGACAGGCGCCAAAGCTACACCTTC | CASSPDRRQSYTF
TRBJ1-5 | TRBD1 | few | TRBV2 | TGTGCCAGCAGTCGGACAGGGTACGATAGCAATCAGCCCCAGCATTTT | CASSRTGYDSNQPQHF
TRBJ2-2 | TRBD1 | once | TRBV7-2 | TGTGCCAGCAGCACGCGGACAGGGCGGACCTCCGGGGAGCTGTTTTTT | CASSTRTGRTSGELFF
TRBJ2-7 | - | - | TRBV4-2 | TGTGCCAGCAGCCAAGGGACAGTCGGCTACGAGCAGTACTTC | CASSQGTVGYEQYF
TRBJ2-1 | TRBD1 | few | TRBV27 | TGTGCCAGCAGTTCCCCACCGGGGATACTAGGGGGCCTCTACAATGAGCAGTTCTTC | CASSSPPGILGGLYNEQFF
TRBJ2-3 | TRBD2 | - | TRBV29-1 | TGCAGCGTGTCCGGACTAGCGGGACCCGCGGATACGCAGTATTTT | CSVSGLAGPADTQYF
TRBJ2-5 | TRBD2 | - | TRBV4-2 | TGTGCCAGCAGCCAAGGGACTAGCGGGGGGGCCGGTGAGACCCAGTACTTC | CASSQGTSGGAGETQYF
TRBJ1-2 | TRBD1 | once | TRBV5-1 | TGCGCCAGCAGCATCGGACAGGGTGGTGACTATGGCTACACCTTC | CASSIGQGGDYGYTF
TRBJ2-7 | TRBD1 | - | TRBV4-3 | TGCGCCAGCAGCTCCCAGACAGGGGCAAGGTACGAGCAGTACTTC | CASSSQTGARYEQYF
TRBJ1-2 | - | - | TRBV5-1 | TGCGCCAGCAGCGTGATGGGGGCGGGTGGCTACACCTTC | CASSVMGAGGYTF
TRBJ1-2 | TRBD1 | - | TRBV18 | TGTGCCAGCACCGGACAGGACTATGGCTACACCTTC | CASTGQDYGYTF
TRBJ2-2 | - | - | TRBV10-3 | TGTGCCATCAGTCCTAGCGCTAACACCGGGGAGCTGTTTTTT | CAISPSANTGELFF
TRBJ2-1 | TRBD2 | - | TRBV11-2 | TGTGCCAGCAGCCCCAAGCGGGGGCCCTACAATGAGCAGTTCTTC | CASSPKRGPYNEQFF
TRBJ2-1 | TRBD2 | - | TRBV4-2 | TGTGCCAGCAGCCAAGATAGCGGGGGGGCCAATGAGCAGTTCTTC | CASSQDSGGANEQFF
TRBJ2-7 | TRBD1 | once | TRBV5-4 | TGTGCCAGCAGACATGGGGGACAGGGAGAAGACGAGCAGTACTTC | CASRHGGQGEDEQYF
TRBJ1-1 | - | - | TRBV18 | TGTGCCAGCTCACCACGACCAGGTCAGGACACTGAAGCTTTCTTT | CASSPRPGQDTEAFF
TRBJ2-7 | - | - | TRBV6-9 | TGTGCCAGCCCCCGGGGCCCTTTGAGAAACGAGCAGTACTTC | CASPRGPLRNEQYF
TRBJ1-5 | - | - | TRBV6-6 | TGTGCCAGCACTCCCATTAGCAATCAGCCCCAGCATTTT | CASTPISNQPQHF
TRBJ2-3 | - | - | TRBV6-5 | TGTGCCAGCAGTTACGGGGGGTGGACGCAGTATTTT | CASSYGGWTQYF
TRBJ1-1 | - | - | TRBV30 | TGTGCCTGGAGTGGGGATTTGGACACTGAAGCTTTCTTT | CAWSGDLDTEAFF
TRBJ2-1 | - | - | TRBV21-1 | TGTGCCAGCAGCAAAACCCCCCGGGTACAGGGATACAATGAGCAGTTCTTC | CASSKTPRVQGYNEQFF
TRBJ2-1 | - | - | TRBV20-1 | TGCAGTGCTAGAGATCGGAATGAGCAGTTCTTC | CSARDRNEQFF
TRBJ2-2 | - | - | TRBV7-6 | TGTGCCAGCAGCCCCGGCGGCAGGGCGGGCGGGGAGCTGTTTTTT | CASSPGGRAGGELFF